The 16 T cell receptor beta chains reported below all come from one sample, sequenced in a study of blood T cell repertoires in COVID-19. The protocol was immunoSEQ multiplex PCR, while the TCRdb copy is restricted to in-frame clones and leaves out a portion. The data show fewer than 85,000 clones, around 80% seen once. Input material: peripheral blood. The origin of the receptors is a woman aged 80 or over with active or convalescent COVID-19.

The chain employs TRBV7-2 and TRBJ1-5; 8 nucleotides agree with TRBD1. CDR1 is SGHTA, CDR2 FQGNSA, per germline. J gave up 4 bases and V 6 bases, and 8 bases lay outside the gene matches. This CDR3 region has 15 residues. Here the CDR3 DNA reads TGTGCCAGCAGTTCCGGACAGGGAGGGAATCAGCCCCAGCATTTT. Translating it yields CASSSGQGGNQPQHF.

The chain employs TRBV28 and TRBJ1-1, with D hard to call. The CDR3 length is 14 residues. The V end lost 8 bases, the J end lost 0 bases, and 13 bases lay between the germline ends. Germline lookup yields CDR1 MDHEN and CDR2 SYDVKM. The CDR3 here is CASSAIQVNTEAFF. CDR3 DNA sequence: TGTGCCAGCTCGGCAATCCAGGTGAACACTGAAGCTTTCTTT.

The chain joins TRBV7-8 to TRBJ2-1; 10 positions agree with TRBD2. With 5 bases clipped from V and 5 bases from J, the junction kept 6 bases outside the gene matches. CDR1 is SGHVS and CDR2 is FQNEAQ in the germline V gene. The CDR3 covers 15 residues. The CDR3 DNA is TGTGCCAGCAGCCGAGGACTAGCGGTAAACAATGAGCAGTTCTTC. This sequence encodes CASSRGLAVNNEQFF.

V gene TRBV28 combines with J gene TRBJ2-3; D possibly corresponds to TRBD2 (7 bases). The CDR3 has 19 amino acids. Germline assignment: CDR1 MDHEN and CDR2 SYDVKM. V was cut by 0 bases and J by 0 bases, with 19 bases left in between. The CDR3 sequence: CASSLWWRGGAESTDTQYF. The CDR3 nucleotides read TGTGCCAGCAGTTTATGGTGGCGAGGGGGGGCAGAGAGCACAGATACGCAGTATTTT.

DNA of the CDR3: TGTGCCAGCAGTTCTAGCGGGGATCTCATTTACAATGAGCAGTTCTTC. Translating gives CASSSSGDLIYNEQFF. The chain employs TRBV6-2 or TRBV6-3 and TRBJ2-1; TRBD2 aligns across 9 bases. Trimming cost V 4 bases and J 4 bases; bases outside gene matches: 8. Germline V lookup: CDR1 MNHEY, CDR2 SVGEGT. There are 16 residues in the CDR3.

The rearrangement joins TRBV12-3 or TRBV12-4 to TRBJ1-2, with D unresolved. This CDR3 has 12 amino acids. Trimming left V 3 bases short and J 5 bases short, with 7 bases between. This chain's CDR3 is CASSFLPYGYTF. The CDR3, as DNA: TGTGCCAGCAGTTTTCTACCATATGGCTACACCTTC.

This chain joins TRBV2 and TRBJ2-3; weak D call: TRBD1 (6 bases). Germline CDR1 reads SNHLY; CDR2 reads FYNNEI. The CDR3 runs 14 residues. V was cut by 4 bases and J by 1 base, with 9 bases left in between. This chain's CDR3 is CASSVRQGTDTQYF. The CDR3 coding sequence is TGTGCCAGCAGTGTGAGACAGGGCACAGATACGCAGTATTTT.

A few counts support this clone. The genes are TRBV28 and TRBJ2-7; possible D gene TRBD2, 6 bases. This CDR3 contains 13 residues. CDR1 is MDHEN and CDR2 is SYDVKM in the germline V gene. The V end lost 7 bases, the J end lost 7 bases, and 17 bases lay between the germline ends. CDR3 nucleotides: TGTGCCAGCAAACTTAGAGCCGGGGGAGAGCAGTACTTC. It is translated as CASKLRAGGEQYF.

The chain joins TRBV12-2 to TRBJ2-1; the DNA was not compared with TRBD2, the D call given in the table. TRBV12-2 is deemed a pseudogene. The CDR3 spans 18 residues. The CDR3 bases are TGTGCAAGTCGCTTAGCGTGGACGCGGGGGGCTATCTACAATGAGCAGTTCTTC. It codes for CASRLAWTRGAIYNEQFF.

This sequence joins TRBV6-6 and TRBJ1-5; 11 bases fit TRBD1. The ends lost 2 bases at V and 4 bases at J; junction bases unmatched: 1. The CDR3 loop spans 15 amino acids. The germline CDR1 and CDR2 sequences are MNHNY and SVGAGI (reference sequence). The chain's CDR3 is CASSYGTGGNQPQHF. The CDR3, as DNA: TGTGCCAGCAGTTACGGGACAGGGGGGAATCAGCCCCAGCATTTT.

This chain connects TRBV28 to TRBJ2-7; D is perhaps TRBD1 (6 bases). Germline-derived CDR1 and CDR2 are MDHEN and SYDVKM. This CDR3 is 18 amino acids long. Trimming shortened V by 6 bases and J by 0 bases, and 24 bases separated the two germline ends. CDR3 region: CASRGQRGRDTSSYEQYF. Written as DNA, the CDR3 is TGTGCCAGCAGGGGGCAACGGGGCCGGGACACGAGCTCCTACGAGCAGTACTTC.

CDR3 DNA: TGCGCCAGCAGCCAAGGATACGGGACAGGGGGGACAGATACGCAGTATTTT. This sequence encodes CASSQGYGTGGTDTQYF. This rearrangement joins TRBV4-1 to TRBJ2-3; 11 bases match TRBD1. Trimming took 1 base from V and 3 from J; bases not matched to a gene: 6. CDR3 length: 17 residues. Per the germline V gene, CDR1 is MGHRA and CDR2 is YSYEKL.

This chain connects TRBV10-1 to TRBJ2-2; 9 nucleotides line up with TRBD2. From germline, CDR1 is WNHNN and CDR2 SYGVQD (reference sequence). This CDR3 is 16 amino acids long. V lost 5 bases, J lost 1 base, and 5 bases stayed unmatched. CDR3 protein: CASSSSGAENTGELFF. The DNA for the CDR3 is TGCGCCAGCAGTTCTAGCGGGGCGGAGAACACCGGGGAGCTGTTTTTT.

The genes are TRBV11-2 and TRBJ2-7, with 9 bases lining up with TRBD1. Germline CDR1 is SGHAT and CDR2 is FQNNGV. The CDR3 is 14 residues long. With 3 bases clipped from V and 7 bases from J, the junction kept 7 bases outside the gene matches. The chain's CDR3 is CASSFPGTGIEQYF. CDR3 nucleotide sequence: TGTGCCAGCAGCTTTCCCGGGACAGGGATAGAGCAGTACTTC.

The chain is built from TRBV7-2 and TRBJ2-5; possibly TRBD1 for D (7 bases). The CDR3 runs to 14 residues. Trimming left V 5 bases short and J 5 bases short, with 15 bases between. From germline, CDR1 is SGHTA and CDR2 FQGNSA. The CDR3 sequence is CASSVTTGRETQYF. The CDR3 region has the DNA TGTGCCAGCAGCGTAACGACAGGGAGGGAGACCCAGTACTTC.

Worth noting for this clone: Other DNA variants within this sample encode the same CDR3. The rearrangement joins TRBV7-9 to TRBJ1-1; D may be TRBD1 (6 bases). V lost 1 base to trimming and J lost 1 base, with 7 bases between them. Per germline, CDR1 SEHNR and CDR2 FQNEAQ (reference sequence). The CDR3 has 14 amino acids. CDR3 sequence: CASSLGTANTEAFF. CDR3 in DNA: TGTGCCAGCAGCTTAGGGACAGCGAACACTGAAGCTTTCTTT.